This T cell receptor beta chain is drawn from a study of immune characterization of retroperitoneal liposarcoma. Germline assignment: CDR1 MNHNS and CDR2 SASEGT. This CDR3 has 12 residues. MiXCR, run by TCRdb on the PCR reads, gives a single entry per CDR3 protein. The sample holds around 13,000 distinct CDR3 sequences, less than 55% seen once. This clonotype is medium-sized by share. The material sequenced was tumor tissue. This sequence was found in a female donor with retroperitoneal liposarcoma. The chain couples TRBV6-1 to TRBJ2-1; D perhaps matches TRBD1 (6 bases). The J call is in doubt because the DNA end fits TRBJ2-7 better. For the CDR3, the DNA is TGTGCCAGCAGCCTTACAGGGTACGAGCAGTACTTC. Translation: CASSLTGYEQYF.